The clone carrying this T cell receptor (beta chain) was seen just once. Its antigen is not known. At one boundary the junction diverges from the germline segment, which might be a read error. This entry belongs to a study of regulatory T cells in long-lasting Graves disease. Study context: The definition of persistent Graves' disease was over 5 years of antithyroid drugs with positive TSH receptor antibodies.

Germline CDR1 MDHEN, CDR2 SYDVKM. The CDR3 spans 14 residues. Construction of the TCR beta libraries employed iRepertoire HTBI primers in conjunction with Arm-PCR of CDR3 regions. TCRdb re-called the multiplex PCR reads through MiXCR, storing one row per CDR3 protein. The sample has approximately 440,000 distinct CDR3 sequences, about 20% seen once. Broader study findings: Lower TCR diversity characterized persistent Graves' patients relative to newly diagnosed patients.

Described time point: persistent/refractory GD, antithyroid drugs over 5 years with positive TRAb. Following extraction of RNA from PBMCs, that RNA was used to make the TCR library. In each case, Graves' disease was diagnosed per American Thyroid Association guidelines. Those enrolled as patients came out of an endocrinology department in Xi'an, China. The source of this sequence is a female donor with Graves disease. Here the sequenced sample was peripheral blood mononuclear cells (PBMCs), taken when the disease was refractory, from a patient treated with antithyroid drugs. The chain recombines TRBV28 with TRBJ2-6; a possible D gene is TRBD2 (6 bases). The CDR3 nucleotides read TGTGCCAGCAGTCCAGGGACTGGGGCCAACGTCCCGACTTTC. Translating it yields CASSPGTGANVPTF.